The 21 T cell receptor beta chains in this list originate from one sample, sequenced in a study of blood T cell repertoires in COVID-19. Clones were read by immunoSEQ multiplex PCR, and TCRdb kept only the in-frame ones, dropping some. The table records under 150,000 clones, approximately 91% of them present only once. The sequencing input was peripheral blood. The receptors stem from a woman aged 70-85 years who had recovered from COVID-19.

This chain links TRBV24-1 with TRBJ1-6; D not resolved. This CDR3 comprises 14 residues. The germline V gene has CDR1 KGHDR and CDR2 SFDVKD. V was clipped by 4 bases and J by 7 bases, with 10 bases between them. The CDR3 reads CATSEQAPNSPLHF. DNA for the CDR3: TGTGCCACCAGTGAGCAAGCGCCAAATTCACCCCTCCACTTT.

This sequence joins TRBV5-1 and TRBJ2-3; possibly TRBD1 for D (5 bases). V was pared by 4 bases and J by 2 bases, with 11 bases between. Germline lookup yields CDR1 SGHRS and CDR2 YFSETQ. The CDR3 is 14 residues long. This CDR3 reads CASSVMGPTDTQYF. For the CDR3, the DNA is TGCGCCAGCAGCGTGATGGGGCCCACAGATACGCAGTATTTT.

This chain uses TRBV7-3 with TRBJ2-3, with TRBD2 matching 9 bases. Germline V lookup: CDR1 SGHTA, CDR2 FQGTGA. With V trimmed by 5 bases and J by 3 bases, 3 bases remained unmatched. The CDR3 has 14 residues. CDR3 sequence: CASSAAGGTDTQYF. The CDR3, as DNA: TGTGCCAGCAGCGCGGCGGGGGGGACAGATACGCAGTATTTT. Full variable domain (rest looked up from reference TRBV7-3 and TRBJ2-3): GAGVSQTPSNKVTEKGKYVELRCDPISGHTALYWYRQSLGQGPEFLIYFQGTGAADDSGLPNDRFFAVRPEGSVSTLKIQRTERGDSAVYLCASSAAGGTDTQYFGPGTRLTVL.

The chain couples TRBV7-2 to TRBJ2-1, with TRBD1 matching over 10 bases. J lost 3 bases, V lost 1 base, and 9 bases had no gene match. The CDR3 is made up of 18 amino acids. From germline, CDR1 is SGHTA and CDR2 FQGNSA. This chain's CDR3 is CASSLGRDRGRFYNEQFF. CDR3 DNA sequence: TGTGCCAGCAGCTTAGGCCGTGACAGGGGGCGTTTCTACAATGAGCAGTTCTTC.

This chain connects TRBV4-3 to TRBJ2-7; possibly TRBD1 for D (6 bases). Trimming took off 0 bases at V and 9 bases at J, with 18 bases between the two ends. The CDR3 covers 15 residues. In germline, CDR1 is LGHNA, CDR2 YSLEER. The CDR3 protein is CASSQDRVTGSWQYF. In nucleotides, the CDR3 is TGCGCCAGCAGCCAAGACCGGGTCACAGGGTCTTGGCAGTACTTC.

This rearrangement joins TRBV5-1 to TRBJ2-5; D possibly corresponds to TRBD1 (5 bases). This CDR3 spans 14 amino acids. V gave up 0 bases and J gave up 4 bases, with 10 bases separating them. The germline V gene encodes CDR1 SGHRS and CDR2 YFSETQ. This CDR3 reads CASSLDRNGETQYF. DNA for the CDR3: TGCGCCAGCAGCTTGGACAGGAACGGAGAGACCCAGTACTTC.

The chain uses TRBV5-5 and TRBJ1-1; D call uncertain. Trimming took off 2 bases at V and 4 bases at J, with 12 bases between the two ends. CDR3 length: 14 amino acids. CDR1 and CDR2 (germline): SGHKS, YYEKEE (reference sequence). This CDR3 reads CASSLNDGSTEAFF. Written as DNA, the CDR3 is TGTGCCAGCAGCTTAAACGACGGGAGCACTGAAGCTTTCTTT.

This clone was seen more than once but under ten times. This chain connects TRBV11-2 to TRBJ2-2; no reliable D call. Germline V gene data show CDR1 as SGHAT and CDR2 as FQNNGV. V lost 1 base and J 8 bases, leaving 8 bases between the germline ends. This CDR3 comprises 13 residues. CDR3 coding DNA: TGTGCCAGCAGCTTAGGGCCGTTTGGGGAGCTGTTTTTT. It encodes CASSLGPFGELFF.

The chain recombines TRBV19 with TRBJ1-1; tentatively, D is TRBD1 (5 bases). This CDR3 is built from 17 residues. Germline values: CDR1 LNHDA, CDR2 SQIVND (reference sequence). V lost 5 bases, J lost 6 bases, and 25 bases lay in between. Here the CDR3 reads CASSVAILTARPSEAFF. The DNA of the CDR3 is TGTGCCAGTAGTGTCGCAATCCTGACAGCACGGCCCTCTGAAGCTTTCTTT.

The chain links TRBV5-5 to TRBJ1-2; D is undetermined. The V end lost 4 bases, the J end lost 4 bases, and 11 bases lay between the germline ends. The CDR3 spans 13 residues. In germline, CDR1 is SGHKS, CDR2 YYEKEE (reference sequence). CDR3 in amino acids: CASSLRVIYGYTF. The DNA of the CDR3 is TGTGCCAGCAGCCTGAGGGTTATCTATGGCTACACCTTC.

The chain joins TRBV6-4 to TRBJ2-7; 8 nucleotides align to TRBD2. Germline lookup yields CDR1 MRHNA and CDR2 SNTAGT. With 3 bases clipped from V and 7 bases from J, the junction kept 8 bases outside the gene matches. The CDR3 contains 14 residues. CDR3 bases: TGTGCCAGCAGTGAGTGGTTCCAGCGGGGGGAGCAGTACTTC. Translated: CASSEWFQRGEQYF.

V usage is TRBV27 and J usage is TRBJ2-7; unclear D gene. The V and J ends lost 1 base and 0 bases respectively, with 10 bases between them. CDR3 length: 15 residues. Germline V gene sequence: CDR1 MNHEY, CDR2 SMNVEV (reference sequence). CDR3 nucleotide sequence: TGTGCCAGCAGTTTATTGAGGCGGAGCTCCTACGAGCAGTACTTC. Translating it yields CASSLLRRSSYEQYF.

In DNA form, the CDR3 reads TGTGCCAGCACTTCTAGGGGCTTGAACACTGAAGCTTTCTTT. It yields the protein CASTSRGLNTEAFF. The V gene is TRBV7-8, the J gene TRBJ1-1; weak D call: TRBD1 (5 bases). This CDR3 spans 14 amino acids. Germline CDR1 is SGHVS and CDR2 is FQNEAQ. Trimming cost V 7 bases and J 0 bases, with 12 bases left between them. Combining the CDR3 with reference TRBV7-8 and TRBJ1-1 gives the whole variable domain GAGVSQSPRYKVAKRGQDVALRCDPISGHVSLFWYQQALGQGPEFLTYFQNEAQLDKSGLPSDRFFAERPEGSVSTLKIQRTQQEDSAVYLCASTSRGLNTEAFFGQGTRLTVV.

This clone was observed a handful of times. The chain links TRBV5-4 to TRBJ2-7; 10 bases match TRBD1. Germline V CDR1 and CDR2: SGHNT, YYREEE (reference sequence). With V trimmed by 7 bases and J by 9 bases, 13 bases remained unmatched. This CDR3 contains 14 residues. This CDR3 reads CASHPGGTGAGQYF. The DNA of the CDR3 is TGTGCCAGCCATCCCGGCGGGACAGGGGCGGGGCAGTACTTC.

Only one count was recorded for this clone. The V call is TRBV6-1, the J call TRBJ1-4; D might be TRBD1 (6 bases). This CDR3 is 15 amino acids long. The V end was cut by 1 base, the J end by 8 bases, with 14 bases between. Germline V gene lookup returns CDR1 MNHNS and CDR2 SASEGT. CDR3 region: CASSEVQGTGEKLFF. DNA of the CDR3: TGTGCCAGCAGTGAAGTGCAGGGGACGGGGGAAAAACTGTTTTTT.

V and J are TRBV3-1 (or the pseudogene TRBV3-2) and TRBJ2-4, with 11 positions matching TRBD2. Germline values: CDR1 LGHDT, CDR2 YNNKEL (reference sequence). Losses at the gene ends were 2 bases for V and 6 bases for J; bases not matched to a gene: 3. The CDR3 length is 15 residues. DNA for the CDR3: TGTGCCAGCAGCCAACTAGCGGGAGGATTAAACATTCAGTACTTC. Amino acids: CASSQLAGGLNIQYF.

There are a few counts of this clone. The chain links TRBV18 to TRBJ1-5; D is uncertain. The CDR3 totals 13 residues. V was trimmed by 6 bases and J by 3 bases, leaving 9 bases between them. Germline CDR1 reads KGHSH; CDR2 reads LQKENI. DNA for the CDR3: TGTGCCAGCTCCACGGGGATCAATCAGCCCCAGCATTTT. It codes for CASSTGINQPQHF. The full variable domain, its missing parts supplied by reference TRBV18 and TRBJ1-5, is NAGVMQNPRHLVRRRGQEARLRCSPMKGHSHVYWYRQLPEEGLKFMVYLQKENIIDESGMPKERFSAEFPKEGPSILRIQQVVRGDSAAYFCASSTGINQPQHFGDGTRLSIL.

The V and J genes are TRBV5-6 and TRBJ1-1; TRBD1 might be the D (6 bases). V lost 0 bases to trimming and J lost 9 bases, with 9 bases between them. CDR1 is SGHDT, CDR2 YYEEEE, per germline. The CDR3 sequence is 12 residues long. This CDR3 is CASSLDGGQAFF. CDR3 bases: TGTGCCAGCAGCTTGGACGGGGGGCAAGCTTTCTTT.

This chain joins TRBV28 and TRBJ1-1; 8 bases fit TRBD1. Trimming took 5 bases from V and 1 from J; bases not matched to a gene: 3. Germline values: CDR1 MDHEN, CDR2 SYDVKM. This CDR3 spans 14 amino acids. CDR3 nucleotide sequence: TGTGCCAGCAGTCTAACAGGGGGGAACACTGAAGCTTTCTTT. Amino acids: CASSLTGGNTEAFF.

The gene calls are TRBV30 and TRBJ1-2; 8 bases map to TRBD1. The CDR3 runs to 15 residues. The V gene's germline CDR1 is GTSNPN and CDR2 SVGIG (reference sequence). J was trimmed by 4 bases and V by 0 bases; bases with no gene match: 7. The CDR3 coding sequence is TGTGCCTGGAGTGTACCCAGGACAGGGATCTATGGCTACACCTTC. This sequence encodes CAWSVPRTGIYGYTF.

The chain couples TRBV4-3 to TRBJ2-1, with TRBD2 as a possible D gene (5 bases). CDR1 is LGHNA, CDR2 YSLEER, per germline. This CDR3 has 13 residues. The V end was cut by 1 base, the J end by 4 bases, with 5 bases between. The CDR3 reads CASSQGTYNEQFF. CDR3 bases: TGCGCCAGCAGCCAAGGGACTTACAATGAGCAGTTCTTC.